This paragraph reports one T cell receptor beta chain. The antigen is not known. Donors had no recently reported acute infections or vaccinations and were HIV-negative. These data originate in a study of shared clonotypes between healthy human individuals. Sequencing was performed with immunoSEQ multiplex PCR; in TCRdb, only in-frame clones are kept and a portion is missing. The table includes 2,500,000 or so clones, less than 95% detected once. The study, taken as a whole, reports: Memory subsets generally showed smaller estimated richness than naive subsets did. An anticipated effect of sequencing depth on clonotype sharing among donors was recognized.

The TCR originated in a man aged 18 to 30 in good health. Some clones in this sample may be carry-over from other donors' samples. Sample: naive CD4+ T cells from PBMCs. The subset: CD45RA+ positively selected.

The CDR3: CASSLGTGMHQPQHF. As DNA, the CDR3 is TGTGCCAGCAGTTTAGGTACAGGGATGCATCAGCCCCAGCATTTT. The rearrangement joins TRBV6-6 to TRBJ1-5, with a possible D match to TRBD1 (6 bases). V gave up 4 bases and J gave up 5 bases, with 15 bases separating them. The CDR3 runs to 15 residues. Germline CDR1 and CDR2: MNHNY and SVGAGI (reference sequence).